This T cell receptor (beta chain) stems from a study of cytotoxic CD8 clonotypes in ibrutinib-treated CLL (dated by TCRdb to about 2021). The study in broad terms: The cohort included approximately 15 treatment-naive and fewer than 12 relapsed/refractory patients; roughly 17 were IGHV unmutated. Responses were partial in 24 patients and complete in 2; after median about 70 months follow-up, some 15 stayed in remission and approximately twelve progressed. Samples averaged about 260,000 productive templates and around 91,000 productive rearrangements. Response samples were obtained after a median of approximately twelve months of treatment, with a range of roughly 6 to 40 months. Longitudinal samples were available for about 30% of the roughly 86 trial participants. Cryopreserved peripheral blood mononuclear cells were obtained before treatment, at response, and at either sustained remission or disease progression. Findings and caveats that apply to the study as a whole: Baseline clonality was found to be higher than that of age-matched healthy donors and was strongly correlated with circulating CD8+ T-cell counts. Public clonotypes were rare and either contracted or stayed stable during treatment, and the rise in clonality at ibrutinib response reflected the expansion of private clonotypes. Clonality rose at ibrutinib response, remained stable during sustained remission, and dropped back toward baseline at progression. Sustained-remission and progressing patients did not have matched sampling times, and lymph node repertoires were not examined.

For TCR beta library preparation, about 2 micrograms of genomic DNA were extracted from the cryopreserved PBMCs. Longitudinal blood samples from CLL patients on ibrutinib monotherapy were analyzed using high-throughput TCR beta sequencing. Patients were enrolled in a phase 2 open-label single-center ibrutinib monotherapy trial. According to the germline V gene (reference sequence), CDR1 reads SGHNT and CDR2 reads YYREEE. V is pruned by 4 bases and J by 9 bases, leaving 5 bases of the junction without a gene match. The CDR3, cysteine through phenylalanine, is 14 amino acids long. CDR3 DNA is the only sequence kept; it has 42 bases, read in frame from the first base. A MiSeq instrument was used for deep resolution sequencing, which targeted depths ranging from 1 in 1 million up to 1 in 200,000 T cells, with coverage averaging 10x for each clonotype. TCR beta libraries were generated with the immunoSEQ hsTCRB Kit. As for the authors' bioinformatics: The data were analyzed with ImmunoSEQ Analyzer and ImmunoSEQ Data Assistant, and V, D and J gene assignments followed IMGT definitions. Clonality, with values ranging from 0 to 1, was calculated as one minus the normalized Shannon entropy of productive rearrangement frequencies. Public clonotype analysis was restricted to overrepresented clonotypes comprising at least 0.05% of each patient's repertoire. About a dozen age-matched healthy donor repertoires from immuneACCESS were used as controls for clonality. What TCRdb holds here is the immuneACCESS table cut down to in-frame rearrangements. Part of the clones is not present; checked against another copy, under half of the missing clones reflect an unresolved V gene, and the others are unexplained. V and J calls and clone size are those listed in that table; D and trimming were worked out from the DNA. A total of fewer than 45,000 clones appear in this sample, about half of them only once. The ten largest clones add up to 18% of the sample.

As to this clone: Its antigen has not been determined. The record has no base qualities; no much larger clone is one base away.

The chain couples TRBV5-4 to TRBJ1-6, with 9 middle bases fitting TRBD1. The sample was PBMCs, taken before ibrutinib treatment. This clonotype was sampled from a human donor with chronic lymphocytic leukemia. DNA sequence: TGTGCCAGCAGCCCCGGGACAGGGCCTTCACCCCTCCACTTT. The translation is CASSPGTGPSPLHF.